This T cell receptor (beta chain) was recorded in a study of graft-versus-host responses after intestinal transplantation. This CDR3 spans 14 amino acids. Germline V lookup: CDR1 ENHRY, CDR2 SYGVKD. After removal of 6 bases from V and 2 bases from J, the junction contained 4 bases not matched to a gene. This clone occurred a few times. Its matching antigen is unknown. Clones were sequenced by immunoSEQ multiplex PCR, and TCRdb holds only the in-frame ones, with some missing. The sample holds about 89,000 clones, more than 85% seen once. The sequence was collected from a human donor who received an intestinal transplant. Sequenced here: unstimulated CD8+ T cells sorted from spleen or lymph node cells, sampled before intestinal transplant. The rearrangement joins TRBV10-3 to TRBJ1-3; TRBD1 aligns across 7 bases. The CDR3 sequence is CAISPTGTGNTIYF. The CDR3, as DNA: TGTGCCATCAGCCCGACAGGGACTGGAAACACCATATATTTT.